These 22 T cell receptor beta chains came from one sample sequenced in a study of shared clonotypes between healthy human individuals. Only in-frame clones appear in the TCRdb table, and some are missing; sequencing was by immunoSEQ multiplex PCR. In the table there are 2 million to 2.5 million clones, almost 96% of which are singletons. Sequenced: naive CD4+ T cells sorted from blood. Subset meaning: CD45RA+ positively selected. Every receptor here comes from a man aged 18 to 35 in good health.

This clone was recorded only once. Other DNA sequences within the sample encode an identical CDR3. The gene calls are TRBV6-6 and TRBJ2-3, with 7 bases that match TRBD2. The germline V gene has CDR1 MNHNY and CDR2 SVGAGI (reference sequence). CDR3 length equals 14 residues. V trimming: 7 bases; J trimming: 1 base; junction bases outside the gene matches: 5. This CDR3 reads CASILAGGTDTQYF. In DNA form, the CDR3 reads TGTGCCAGCATATTGGCGGGGGGCACAGATACGCAGTATTTT.

This clone came up once. This sample includes further DNA sequences coding for the same CDR3. The V call is TRBV4-3, the J call TRBJ2-1, with D maybe TRBD2 (5 bases). V dropped 1 base and J dropped 1 base, with 8 bases sitting between them. The CDR3 totals 15 residues. Germline V gene sequence: CDR1 LGHNA, CDR2 YSLEER. The CDR3 spells CASSQVTGSYNEQFF. CDR3 nucleotides: TGCGCCAGCAGCCAAGTAACGGGATCCTACAATGAGCAGTTCTTC.

This chain connects TRBV7-2 to TRBJ2-7; D might be TRBD1 or TRBD2, each matching 5 bases. V lost 2 bases to trimming and J lost 2 bases, with 10 bases between them. The CDR3 sequence is 14 residues long. Germline values: CDR1 SGHTA, CDR2 FQGNSA. CDR3 in amino acids: CASSLRGAPYEQYF. CDR3 bases: TGTGCCAGCAGCTTACGGGGCGCTCCCTACGAGCAGTACTTC.

This sequence joins TRBV30 and TRBJ2-3; tentatively, D is TRBD1 or TRBD2 (5 bases each). V lost 2 bases to trimming and J lost 1 base, with 13 bases between them. The CDR3 runs to 15 residues. The V gene's germline CDR1 is GTSNPN and CDR2 SVGIG (reference sequence). CDR3 residues: CAWSWGRGGTDTQYF. The CDR3 nucleotides are TGTGCCTGGAGTTGGGGGAGAGGTGGCACAGATACGCAGTATTTT. The full variable domain, in which reference TRBV30 and TRBJ2-3 provide the parts outside the CDR3, is SQTIHQWPATLVQPVGSPLSLECTVEGTSNPNLYWYRQAAGRGLQLLFYSVGIGQISSEVPQNLSASRPQDRQFILSSKKLLLSDSGFYLCAWSWGRGGTDTQYFGPGTRLTVL.

The V call is TRBV10-3, the J call TRBJ2-7; 9 bases align to TRBD1. V gave up 6 bases and J gave up 5 bases; unmatched junction bases: 8. The CDR3 extends over 14 amino acids. Looked up from germline, CDR1 is ENHRY and CDR2 is SYGVKD. The CDR3 here is CAIRPGQGSNEQYF. CDR3 DNA: TGTGCCATCAGGCCCGGACAGGGGTCCAACGAGCAGTACTTC.

This clone appeared a single time. Different DNA sequences within this sample yield the same CDR3. The rearrangement uses TRBV29-1 and TRBJ2-1; no definite D call. Germline CDR1 SQVTM, CDR2 ANQGSEA. The CDR3 is made up of 11 amino acids. Trimming removed 6 bases from V and 4 bases from J, with 7 bases in between. This CDR3 reads CSVAGYNEQFF. The CDR3 DNA sequence: TGCAGCGTCGCAGGATACAATGAGCAGTTCTTC.

The chain employs TRBV29-1 and TRBJ2-1, with unresolved D. The germline CDR1 and CDR2 sequences are SQVTM and ANQGSEA. V was pared by 4 bases and J by 6 bases, with 7 bases between. The CDR3 contains 11 residues. The CDR3 spells CSVGKGNEQFF. In DNA form, the CDR3 reads TGCAGCGTTGGTAAGGGCAATGAGCAGTTCTTC.

This rearrangement joins TRBV28 to TRBJ1-2; a possible D gene is TRBD1 (5 bases). Per the germline V gene, CDR1 is MDHEN and CDR2 is SYDVKM. The CDR3 spans 16 residues. V lost 4 bases and J 4 bases, leaving 19 bases between the germline ends. The CDR3: CASSYATQVQGYGYTF. The CDR3 region has the DNA TGTGCCAGCAGTTACGCCACACAGGTGCAGGGCTATGGCTACACCTTC.

This chain joins TRBV7-2 and TRBJ1-4; unclear D gene. The ends were cut back, 0 bases at V and 4 bases at J, with 6 bases in the middle. This CDR3 contains 14 residues. Germline values: CDR1 SGHTA, CDR2 FQGNSA. The CDR3 protein is CASSLASYNEKLFF. In DNA, the CDR3 is TGTGCCAGCAGCTTAGCGTCATATAATGAAAAACTGTTTTTT.

This clone was observed a few times. The chain uses TRBV5-1 and TRBJ1-6; 7 nucleotides line up with TRBD1. V was pared by 4 bases and J by 8 bases, with 6 bases of the junction left unmatched. Germline V lookup: CDR1 SGHRS, CDR2 YFSETQ. The CDR3 runs to 14 residues. The CDR3 reads CASSPQGEDSPLHF. CDR3 DNA: TGCGCCAGCAGCCCCCAGGGGGAGGATTCACCCCTCCACTTT.

The chain links TRBV6-6 to TRBJ1-1; possible D gene TRBD1, 6 bases. CDR1 is MNHNY and CDR2 is SVGAGI in the germline V gene (reference sequence). The ends were cut back, 0 bases at V and 1 base at J, with 9 bases in the middle. The CDR3 length is 15 residues. CDR3: CASSYSQGGNTEAFF. CDR3 nucleotide sequence: TGTGCCAGCAGTTACTCACAGGGAGGGAACACTGAAGCTTTCTTT.

V usage is TRBV11-2 and J usage is TRBJ2-1; D remains unclear. V was cut by 3 bases and J by 4 bases, with 10 bases left in between. There are 14 residues in the CDR3. Germline CDR1 and CDR2: SGHAT and FQNNGV. CDR3 DNA: TGTGCCAGCAGCTTGGATGTAGTATACAATGAGCAGTTCTTC. It yields the protein CASSLDVVYNEQFF.

The chain has TRBV6-5 and TRBJ1-1; 7 bases fit TRBD1. The V and J ends lost 5 bases and 2 bases, in that order; junction bases with no gene match: 8. This CDR3 is built from 15 residues. The germline V gene encodes CDR1 MNHEY and CDR2 SVGAGI. The CDR3 DNA follows: TGTGCCAGCAGTGGACAAGGACAGGTCAACACTGAAGCTTTCTTT. Protein product: CASSGQGQVNTEAFF.

This clone was counted once. The rearrangement uses TRBV7-2 and TRBJ2-5; no definite D call. This CDR3 is built from 14 residues. Trimming cost V 4 bases and J 6 bases, with 15 bases left between them. CDR1 is SGHTA and CDR2 is FQGNSA in the germline V gene. The DNA for the CDR3 is TGTGCCAGCAGCTCTCAAGGAGCGACCCAGACCCAGTACTTC. This encodes CASSSQGATQTQYF.

This chain joins TRBV27 and TRBJ2-1; 9 nucleotides agree with TRBD2. The junction had 6 bases not matched to a gene; V was cut back by 5 bases and J by 4 bases. This CDR3 spans 15 amino acids. Germline loops: CDR1 MNHEY, CDR2 SMNVEV (reference sequence). In nucleotides, the CDR3 is TGTGCCAGCAGTAAGGGTCTAGCGGGATACAATGAGCAGTTCTTC. This sequence encodes CASSKGLAGYNEQFF.

The chain has TRBV9 and TRBJ2-7; D unclear. The CDR3 extends over 12 amino acids. Germline V CDR1 and CDR2: SGDLS, YYNGEE. V was shortened by 8 bases and J by 6 bases, with 15 bases between the two germline ends. In DNA, the CDR3 is TGTGCCAGGGGAAACCCGCTCGGCGAGCAGTACTTC. Amino acid sequence: CARGNPLGEQYF.

As regards this clone: Additional DNA sequences in this sample encode the identical CDR3. The chain links TRBV18 to TRBJ2-3; D possibly matches TRBD1 or TRBD2 (5 bases each). The germline CDR1 and CDR2 sequences are KGHSH and LQKENI. Trimming cost V 2 bases and J 1 base, with 7 bases left between them. This CDR3 region has 14 residues. The CDR3 reads CASSPGGGTDTQYF. The CDR3 region has the DNA TGTGCCAGCTCACCAGGGGGAGGCACAGATACGCAGTATTTT.

The chain is built from TRBV10-3 and TRBJ2-7, with 9 bases fitting TRBD2. The CDR3 totals 15 residues. Germline-derived CDR1 and CDR2 are ENHRY and SYGVKD. With V trimmed by 3 bases and J by 2 bases, 5 bases remained unmatched. This chain's CDR3 is CAISDTSGLTYEQYF. In DNA form, the CDR3 reads TGTGCCATCAGTGACACTAGCGGGCTTACCTACGAGCAGTACTTC.

The V gene is TRBV7-9, the J gene TRBJ2-7; D may be TRBD1 (5 bases). This CDR3 region has 14 residues. V shed 3 bases and J shed 1 base, with 10 bases lying between them. CDR1 is SEHNR and CDR2 is FQNEAQ in the germline V gene (reference sequence). CDR3 sequence: CASSFQGSSYEQYF. For the CDR3, the DNA is TGTGCCAGCAGCTTCCAGGGTTCGTCCTACGAGCAGTACTTC.

This clone was recorded once. The rearrangement links TRBV7-8 to TRBJ2-1, with 11 bases fitting TRBD2. Germline CDR1 SGHVS, CDR2 FQNEAQ. The CDR3 totals 15 residues. The V and J ends lost 6 bases and 3 bases, in that order; junction bases with no gene match: 4. CDR3: CASSSGLAGYNEQFF. The CDR3, as DNA: TGTGCCAGCAGTTCAGGACTAGCGGGCTACAATGAGCAGTTCTTC.

In its sample, this clone was seen a few times. Different DNA sequences within this sample yield the same CDR3. The chain has TRBV19 and TRBJ1-1; D remains unclear. This CDR3 is built from 13 residues. The germline V and J ends were trimmed by 3 bases and 1 base, with 6 bases remaining between them. Germline lookup yields CDR1 LNHDA and CDR2 SQIVND (reference sequence). CDR3 nucleotides: TGTGCCAGTAGTATTCAGGAGAACACTGAAGCTTTCTTT. It is translated as CASSIQENTEAFF.

The chain's CDR3 is CASSFASGLAYEQYF. The CDR3 bases are TGTGCCAGCAGCTTCGCTAGCGGACTTGCCTACGAGCAGTACTTC. The chain uses TRBV5-4 and TRBJ2-7; TRBD2 matches at 7 bases. The trim removed 2 bases at V and 2 bases at J, leaving 7 bases unmatched. Germline CDR1 reads SGHNT; CDR2 reads YYREEE (reference sequence). CDR3 size: 15 residues.